Below are 22 T cell receptor beta chains sequenced from a single sample in a study of shared clonotypes between healthy human individuals. Method: immunoSEQ multiplex PCR; TCRdb's copy keeps in-frame clones and lacks some. This sample has fewer than 1.6 million clones, with 97% to 99% found just once. Sample: naive CD4+ T cells sorted from blood. Subset meaning: CD45RA+ positively selected. The receptors derive from a man aged 30 to 39 in good health.

The chain links TRBV7-9 to TRBJ1-2; no firm D call. The V end was cut by 3 bases, the J end by 8 bases, with 10 bases between. The CDR3 totals 12 residues. Looked up from germline, CDR1 is SEHNR and CDR2 is FQNEAQ (reference sequence). CDR3 sequence reads: CASSFDVGGYTF. The CDR3 DNA reads as TGTGCCAGCAGCTTTGACGTGGGAGGCTACACCTTC.

The genes are TRBV19 and TRBJ2-2; possible D gene TRBD1, 6 bases. The V and J ends lost 2 bases and 6 bases respectively, with 13 bases between them. Germline values: CDR1 LNHDA, CDR2 SQIVND (reference sequence). This CDR3 has 15 amino acids. The CDR3 DNA is TGTGCCAGTAGTATATTCCGACAGGCCGCCGGGGAGCTGTTTTTT. This encodes CASSIFRQAAGELFF.

The chain has TRBV15 and TRBJ2-3; D call uncertain. There are 12 residues in the CDR3. From germline, CDR1 is LNHNV and CDR2 YYDKDF (reference sequence). Trimming left V 3 bases short and J 8 bases short, with 9 bases between. CDR3 coding DNA: TGTGCCACCAGCAGGGCACAAGGTACGCAGTATTTT. Translated: CATSRAQGTQYF.

Regarding this clone: The sample holds other DNA sequences that translate to the same CDR3. The chain couples TRBV20-1 to TRBJ2-1; the D is unclear. The CDR3 spans 11 residues. Per germline, CDR1 DFQATT and CDR2 SNEGSKA (reference sequence). V was trimmed by 3 bases and J by 5 bases, leaving 5 bases between them. This CDR3 reads CSARANNEQFF. CDR3 sequence (DNA): TGCAGTGCTAGGGCCAACAATGAGCAGTTCTTC.

V usage is TRBV11-2 and J usage is TRBJ1-1; no definite D call. Germline CDR1 SGHAT, CDR2 FQNNGV. The length of the CDR3 is 13 residues. Trimming removed 5 bases from V and 4 bases from J, with 11 bases in between. The CDR3: CASSPDVGTEAFF. CDR3 nucleotide sequence: TGTGCCAGCAGCCCCGACGTGGGCACTGAAGCTTTCTTT.

The chain recombines TRBV10-3 with TRBJ2-1; D possibly corresponds to TRBD1 (5 bases). Trimming pared 2 bases from V and 2 bases from J, leaving 7 bases between. The CDR3 consists of 14 residues. The germline V gene has CDR1 ENHRY and CDR2 SYGVKD. As DNA, the CDR3 is TGTGCCATCAGTGAGAGGGGAACCTACAATGAGCAGTTCTTC. Its translation: CAISERGTYNEQFF.

The rearrangement links TRBV7-2 to TRBJ2-7, with 7 bases matching TRBD1. Germline lookup yields CDR1 SGHTA and CDR2 FQGNSA. The CDR3 is made up of 19 amino acids. The V and J ends lost 0 bases and 0 bases, in that order; junction bases with no gene match: 14. The CDR3 loop is CASSLARGPGRLLSYEQYF. The CDR3 region has the DNA TGTGCCAGCAGCTTAGCGAGGGGGCCTGGACGTTTACTCTCCTACGAGCAGTACTTC.

The chain uses TRBV5-1 and TRBJ1-4, with TRBD1 matching over 7 bases. V lost 4 bases, J lost 4 bases, and 7 bases stayed unmatched. Germline CDR1 is SGHRS and CDR2 is YFSETQ. The CDR3 has 15 amino acids. The CDR3 bases are TGCGCCAGCAGCCTAATCGGGACAGTTAATGAAAAACTGTTTTTT. It is translated as CASSLIGTVNEKLFF.

The chain carries TRBV6-1 and TRBJ1-5, with D perhaps matching TRBD1 (5 bases). This CDR3 is built from 13 residues. Deletions cut 7 bases from V and 1 base from J, with 8 bases between. The V gene's germline CDR1 is MNHNS and CDR2 SASEGT. DNA of the CDR3: TGTGCCAGCAACCGGGACAGCAATCAGCCCCAGCATTTT. It encodes CASNRDSNQPQHF.

The gene calls are TRBV10-1 and TRBJ2-5, with unresolved D. Germline CDR1 WNHNN, CDR2 SYGVQD (reference sequence). V gave up 6 bases and J gave up 5 bases, with 13 bases separating them. The CDR3 extends over 13 amino acids. CDR3 DNA: TGCGCCAGCAGCATTTCCCCCTGGGAGACCCAGTACTTC. Protein: CASSISPWETQYF.

This clone was picked up one time. V and J are TRBV14 and TRBJ2-1; the D is unclear. The germline V gene has CDR1 SGHDN and CDR2 FVKESK. This CDR3 has 18 amino acids. Deletions cut 1 base from V and 0 bases from J, with 16 bases between. CDR3 protein: CASSQAIKNPFSYNEQFF. CDR3 bases: TGTGCCAGCAGCCAAGCAATAAAAAACCCATTCTCCTACAATGAGCAGTTCTTC.

The chain carries TRBV28 and TRBJ1-5, with a tentative D call TRBD1 (6 bases). Germline CDR1 reads MDHEN; CDR2 reads SYDVKM. Between the trimmed V and J ends, which lost 4 bases and 5 bases, there was a span of 15 bases. The CDR3 totals 15 residues. CDR3 in amino acids: CASSSLYQGYQPQHF. DNA of the CDR3: TGTGCCAGCAGTTCGCTTTATCAGGGGTATCAGCCCCAGCATTTT.

This sequence joins TRBV9 and TRBJ2-7; 8 nucleotides line up with TRBD2. J gave up 5 bases and V 4 bases, and 8 bases lay outside the gene matches. Germline-derived CDR1 and CDR2 are SGDLS and YYNGEE. CDR3 length equals 14 residues. CDR3 nucleotides: TGTGCCAGCAGCAGAGCGGGAGTAGGCAACGAGCAGTACTTC. This sequence encodes CASSRAGVGNEQYF.

The chain carries TRBV5-1 and TRBJ2-5, with D maybe TRBD1 (6 bases). The V gene's germline CDR1 is SGHRS and CDR2 YFSETQ. The CDR3 has 14 residues. V was clipped by 6 bases and J by 1 base, with 13 bases between them. The CDR3 bases are TGCGCCAGCACCCCCCGACAGGCCCAAGAGACCCAGTACTTC. It translates to CASTPRQAQETQYF.

The V call is TRBV27, the J call TRBJ1-5; D is unclear. The V gene lost 2 bases and the J gene lost 2 bases, with 19 bases spanning the gap. From germline, CDR1 is MNHEY and CDR2 SMNVEV (reference sequence). The CDR3 totals 18 residues. The CDR3 region has the DNA TGTGCCAGCAGTTTAAGCGGTCTTCAGCCTGGGGGCAATCAGCCCCAGCATTTT. This gives the protein CASSLSGLQPGGNQPQHF.

This rearrangement joins TRBV7-9 to TRBJ2-1; D remains ambiguous. The V gene lost 7 bases and the J gene lost 9 bases, with 10 bases spanning the gap. CDR3 size: 11 residues. Germline-derived CDR1 and CDR2 are SEHNR and FQNEAQ (reference sequence). CDR3 bases: TGTGCCAGCACCCCCAGTACTGAGCAGTTCTTC. Translated: CASTPSTEQFF.

This chain connects TRBV28 to TRBJ1-5; 9 bases are shared with TRBD1. This CDR3 spans 15 amino acids. Germline V gene lookup returns CDR1 MDHEN and CDR2 SYDVKM. The V segment lost 2 bases and the J segment 6 bases; nucleotides outside the gene matches: 5. The CDR3 spells CASSLEDRGGQPQHF. CDR3 DNA: TGTGCCAGCAGTTTAGAGGACAGGGGAGGTCAGCCCCAGCATTTT.

V gene TRBV5-5 combines with J gene TRBJ2-7; tentatively, D is TRBD1 or TRBD2 (6 bases each). CDR1 is SGHKS, CDR2 YYEKEE, per germline (reference sequence). With 1 base removed from V and 6 bases from J, the gap between germline ends came to 14 bases. This CDR3 region has 14 residues. The CDR3 sequence is CASSLRGARGEQYF. CDR3 DNA sequence: TGTGCCAGCAGCTTGAGGGGGGCTCGGGGCGAGCAGTACTTC.

The chain carries TRBV5-1 and TRBJ1-1, with 10 bases matching TRBD1. After removal of 4 bases from V and 6 bases from J, the junction contained 6 bases not matched to a gene. Germline assignment: CDR1 SGHRS and CDR2 YFSETQ. This CDR3 is built from 14 residues. CDR3 sequence: CASSARDRGAEAFF. CDR3 nucleotides: TGCGCCAGCAGCGCCCGGGACAGGGGAGCTGAAGCTTTCTTT.

This chain links TRBV12-5 with TRBJ1-5; D not resolved. Germline CDR1 and CDR2: LGHNT and FRNRAP. This CDR3 contains 12 residues. Trimming cost V 9 bases and J 6 bases, with 12 bases left between them. The CDR3 spells CARPQPSQPQHF. The CDR3 DNA sequence: TGTGCTAGACCTCAGCCAAGTCAGCCCCAGCATTTT.

This chain joins TRBV15 and TRBJ2-7; no reliable D call. The V and J ends lost 1 base and 3 bases respectively, with 10 bases between them. Per germline, CDR1 LNHNV and CDR2 YYDKDF (reference sequence). The CDR3 extends over 14 amino acids. Here the CDR3 DNA reads TGTGCCACCAGCAGAGGAGGTATCCTCTACGAGCAGTACTTC. Translated, it gives CATSRGGILYEQYF.

Here the CDR3 reads CASTDRGRTDTQYF. The CDR3 bases are TGTGCCAGCACCGACAGGGGAAGGACAGATACGCAGTATTTT. The chain joins TRBV4-2 to TRBJ2-3; 8 bases line up with TRBD1. CDR1 and CDR2 from the germline V gene are LGHNA and YNFKEQ. V shed 7 bases and J 3 bases; nucleotides not matched to a gene: 6. The CDR3 is made up of 14 amino acids.